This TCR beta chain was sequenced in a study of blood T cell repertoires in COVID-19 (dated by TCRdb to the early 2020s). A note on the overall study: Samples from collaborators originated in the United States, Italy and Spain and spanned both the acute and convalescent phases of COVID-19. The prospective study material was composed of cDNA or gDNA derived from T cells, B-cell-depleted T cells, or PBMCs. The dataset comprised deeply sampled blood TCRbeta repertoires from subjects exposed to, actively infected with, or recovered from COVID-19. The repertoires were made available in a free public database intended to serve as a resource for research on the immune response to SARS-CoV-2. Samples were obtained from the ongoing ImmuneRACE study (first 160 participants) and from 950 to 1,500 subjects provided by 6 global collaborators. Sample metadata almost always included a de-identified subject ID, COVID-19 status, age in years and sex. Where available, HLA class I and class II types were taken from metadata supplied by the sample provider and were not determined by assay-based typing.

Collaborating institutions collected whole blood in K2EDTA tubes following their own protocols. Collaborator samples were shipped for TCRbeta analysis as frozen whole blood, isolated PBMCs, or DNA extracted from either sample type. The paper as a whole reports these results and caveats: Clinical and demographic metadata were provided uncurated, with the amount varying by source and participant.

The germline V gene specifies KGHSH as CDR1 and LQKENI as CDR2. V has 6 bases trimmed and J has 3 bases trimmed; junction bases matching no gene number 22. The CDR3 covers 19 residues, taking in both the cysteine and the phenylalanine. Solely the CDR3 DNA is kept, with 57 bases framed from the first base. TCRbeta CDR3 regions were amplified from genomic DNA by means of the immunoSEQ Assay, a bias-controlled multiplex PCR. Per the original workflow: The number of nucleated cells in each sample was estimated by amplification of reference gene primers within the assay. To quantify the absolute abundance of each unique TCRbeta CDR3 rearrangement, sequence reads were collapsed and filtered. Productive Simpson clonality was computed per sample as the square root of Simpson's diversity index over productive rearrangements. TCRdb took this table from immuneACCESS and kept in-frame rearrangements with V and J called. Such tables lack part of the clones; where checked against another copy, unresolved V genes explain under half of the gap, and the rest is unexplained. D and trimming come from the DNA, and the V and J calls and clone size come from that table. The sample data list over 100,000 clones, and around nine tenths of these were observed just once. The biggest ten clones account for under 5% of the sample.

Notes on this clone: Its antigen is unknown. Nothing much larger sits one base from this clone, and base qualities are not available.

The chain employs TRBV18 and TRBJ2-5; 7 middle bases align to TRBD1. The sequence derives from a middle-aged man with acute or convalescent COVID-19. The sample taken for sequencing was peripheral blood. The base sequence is TGTGCCAGCTCGGCCTTGGTCAGCACCCGGGACAGAGTAAAAGAGACCCAGTACTTC. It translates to CASSALVSTRDRVKETQYF.